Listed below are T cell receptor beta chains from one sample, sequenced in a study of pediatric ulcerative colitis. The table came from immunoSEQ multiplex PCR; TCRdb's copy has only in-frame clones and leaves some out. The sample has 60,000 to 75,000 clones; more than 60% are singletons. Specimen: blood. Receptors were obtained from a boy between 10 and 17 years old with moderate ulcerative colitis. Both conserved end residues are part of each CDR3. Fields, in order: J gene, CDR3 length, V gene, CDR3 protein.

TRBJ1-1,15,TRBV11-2,CASSLGAGHNTEAFF
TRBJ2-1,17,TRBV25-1,CATRRAGGLSSYNEQFF
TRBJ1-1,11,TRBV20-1,CSAKTWEEAFF
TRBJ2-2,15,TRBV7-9,CASSQGASNTGELFF
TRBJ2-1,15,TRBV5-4,CASSYRLAGENEQFF
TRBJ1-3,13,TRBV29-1,CSIGQGDLGTIYF
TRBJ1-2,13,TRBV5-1,CASSLGQGKGYTF
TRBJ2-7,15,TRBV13,CASSPRDRWPYEQYF
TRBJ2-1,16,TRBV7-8,CASSLSPGGAGNEQFF
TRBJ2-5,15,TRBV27,CASSPIGTSAPAQYF
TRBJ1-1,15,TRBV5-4,CASSQGQGGRTEAFF
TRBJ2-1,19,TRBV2,CASSEGTSGGAASYNEQFF
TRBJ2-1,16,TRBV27,CASSPSGLPPDNEQFF
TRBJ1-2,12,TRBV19,CASTKPNYGYTF
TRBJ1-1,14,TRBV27,CASSYARENTEAFF
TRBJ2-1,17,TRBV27,CASSKGLAGGPYNEQFF
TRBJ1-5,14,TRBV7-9,CASSSTGGGQPQHF
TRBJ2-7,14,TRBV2,CASRGQVSSYEQYF
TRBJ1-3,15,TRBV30,CAWKGQGMTWHTIYF
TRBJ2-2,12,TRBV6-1,CASTPVTGELFF
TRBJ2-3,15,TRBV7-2,CASSLSTQNTDTQYF
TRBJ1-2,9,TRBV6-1,CASSRTSTF
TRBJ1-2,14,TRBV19,CASSTSETGLGYTF
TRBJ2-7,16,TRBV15,CATSEKRGYSSYEQYF
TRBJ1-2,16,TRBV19,CASSTKPGQANYGYTF
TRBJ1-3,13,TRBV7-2,CASSSGGGNTIYF
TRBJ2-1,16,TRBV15,CATSRGGRGRYNEQFF
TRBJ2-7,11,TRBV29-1,CSVEYTYEQYF
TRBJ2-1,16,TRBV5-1,CASSPQGRDFYNEQFF
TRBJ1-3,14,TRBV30,CAWGDLRQGNTIYF
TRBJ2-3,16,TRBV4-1,CASSHPSGGYTDTQYF
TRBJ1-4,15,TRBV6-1,CASSKNRATNEKLFF
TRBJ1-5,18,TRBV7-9,CASSLTFRGRNVVQPQHF
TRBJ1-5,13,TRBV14,CASSPGLDQPQHF
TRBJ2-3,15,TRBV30,CAWRQLAGRADTQYF
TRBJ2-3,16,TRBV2,CASGSDIGTSEDTQYF
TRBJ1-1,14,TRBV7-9,CASSWGQGYTEAFF
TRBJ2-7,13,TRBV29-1,CSVASGITYEQYF
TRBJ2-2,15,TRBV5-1,CASSFPTTGRGELFF
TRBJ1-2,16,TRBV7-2,CASSLDPAGGNYGYTF
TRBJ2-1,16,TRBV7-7,CASSLEGRSSYNEQFF
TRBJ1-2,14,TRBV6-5,CASSLGGTNYGYTF
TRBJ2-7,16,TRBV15,CATSMGPGQGTYEQYF